This T cell receptor (beta chain) emerged from a study of CD8+ T cells in alopecia areata. For the study at large: Treatment comprised oral tofacitinib, 5 to 10 mg twice daily, in treated patients. Regarding the study as a whole: Sharing of TCR sequences between patients (possibly for HLA-related reasons) was less clear than in mice.

Comments on this clone: Its matching antigen is unknown.

As for treatment: oral pan-JAK inhibitor, 5-10 mg twice daily. Extracted from the samples, RNA was reverse transcribed into cDNA to serve as the sequencing template. Only in-frame clones appear in the TCRdb table, and some are missing; sequencing was by immunoSEQ multiplex PCR. Of about 200,000 clones listed, under 40% are singletons. Germline CDR1 and CDR2: SGHRS and YFSETQ. V was cut by 3 bases and J by 4 bases, with 7 bases left in between. There are 12 residues in the CDR3. The chain carries TRBV5-1 and TRBJ1-1; D gene uncertain. The sample consisted of CD4+ T cells sorted from blood, taken between weeks 30 and 35, from a patient treated with tofacitinib. This TCR derives from a human donor with alopecia areata. The CDR3 reads CASSSSSTEAFF. DNA for the CDR3: TGCGCCAGCAGCTCCTCGAGCACTGAAGCTTTCTTT.